This TCR beta chain was obtained from a study of OX40 agonist ivuxolimab in advanced cancers. About the study as a whole: Ivuxolimab was a fully human IgG2 agonistic monoclonal antibody targeting the costimulatory receptor OX40 (CD134). Peripheral TCRbeta sequencing aimed to test whether ivuxolimab altered TCR sequence diversity and caused clonal T-cell expansion. Prior anti-PD-1, anti-PD-L1 or anti-CTLA-4 therapy was permitted, and about two fifths of dose-escalation patients had received checkpoint inhibitors. The monotherapy dose-escalation portion (N ≈ 57 patients) of the phase I ivuxolimab trial is reported in the paper. Three dose-escalation patients achieved partial responses, one with hepatocellular carcinoma and two with cutaneous melanoma. Intravenous ivuxolimab was administered to patients every 2 weeks at six dose levels: 0.01, 0.1, 0.3, 1.5, 3 and 10 mg/kg. In the dose-escalation cohort, around four fifths of patients were male, and the mean age was approximately 55 years, with a range of about 20 to 79. Of the approximately 53 patients in dose escalation, some 20 had hepatocellular carcinoma, some 15 had melanoma, 9 had renal cell carcinoma and 9 had head and neck cancer. Results the study describes overall, beyond this receptor: In the 0.1-3.0 mg/kg groups, partial responders had among the lowest normalized peripheral clonal expansion, particularly in CD8+ T cells. After ivuxolimab, expanded clones were on average more numerous among CD8+ T cells than among CD4+ T cells. At doses from 0.1 to 3.0 mg/kg, clonal expansion was seen in both CD4+ and CD8+ blood T cells between baseline and week 6. The antigen specificity of the clonally expanded peripheral T cells was not determined. Low levels of normalized T-cell clonal expansion were also seen in some patients who did not respond.

From a lookup of the germline V gene, CDR1 and CDR2 are SGHDT and YYEEEE. The CDR3 measures 16 amino acids from cysteine to phenylalanine. CDR3 DNA is the only sequence kept; it has 48 bases, read in frame from the first base. At the junction V is shortened by 0 bases and J by 8 bases, with 18 bases in between. The trial excluded patients who had a history of autoimmune disease or who were on systemic immunosuppression. Peripheral blood for TCR sequencing was drawn from every dose cohort at baseline, at cycle 4 day 1 and at cycle 7 day 1. Samples were obtained from an open-label, multicenter, first-in-human phase I dose-escalation trial of ivuxolimab. Adults with locally advanced or metastatic melanoma, renal cell, hepatocellular, or head and neck squamous cell carcinoma were enrolled in the trial. Before TCR sequencing, CD4+ T cells and CD8+ T cells were sorted from peripheral blood as separate populations.

To sequence the TCRbeta CDR3 region, genomic DNA was isolated from the sorted cells. TCRbeta CDR3 regions were sequenced using the immunoSEQ Assay. The immuneACCESS repertoire file appears here via TCRdb, limited to in-frame rearrangements. These files lack a portion of the clones; in checked studies, under half of the deficit traces to unresolved V genes, and the cause of the others is not known. This sample comprises some 69,000 clones, more than 80% of them detected only once. The ten biggest clones cover approximately 0.49% of the sample. With regard to this clone: This clone's antigen is unknown. Nothing much larger sits one base from this clone, and base qualities are not available.

The specimen was CD4+ or CD8+ T cells sorted from blood, collected in a trial of the OX40 agonist ivuxolimab. The sequence is built from TRBV5-6 and TRBJ2-1, with the D gene call left open. This TCR was sampled from an adult with an advanced solid tumor such as melanoma, head and neck, liver or kidney cancer. The base sequence is TGTGCCAGCAGCTTGGGTTTTCACCCTTTCACGGATGAGCAGTTCTTC. The translation is CASSLGFHPFTDEQFF. The CDR3 plus the reference TRBV5-6 and TRBJ2-1 genes for the other parts give the full variable domain: DAGVTQSPTHLIKTRGQQVTLRCSPKSGHDTVSWYQQALGQGPQFIFQYYEEEERQRGNFPDRFSGHQFPNYSSELNVNALLLGDSALYLCASSLGFHPFTDEQFFGPGTRLTVL.